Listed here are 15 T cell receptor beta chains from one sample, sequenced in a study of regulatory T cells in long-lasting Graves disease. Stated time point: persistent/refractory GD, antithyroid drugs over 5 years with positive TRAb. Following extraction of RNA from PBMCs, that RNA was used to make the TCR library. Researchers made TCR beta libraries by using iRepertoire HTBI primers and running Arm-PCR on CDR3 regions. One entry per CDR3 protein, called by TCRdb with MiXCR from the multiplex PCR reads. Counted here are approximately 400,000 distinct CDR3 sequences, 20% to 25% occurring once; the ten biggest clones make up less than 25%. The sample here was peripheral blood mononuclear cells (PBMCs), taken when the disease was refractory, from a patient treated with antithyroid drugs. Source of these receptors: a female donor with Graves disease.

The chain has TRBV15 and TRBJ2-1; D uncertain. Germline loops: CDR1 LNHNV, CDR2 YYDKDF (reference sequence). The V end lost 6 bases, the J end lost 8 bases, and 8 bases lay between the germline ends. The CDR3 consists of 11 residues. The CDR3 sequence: CATRSTHEQFF. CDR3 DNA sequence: TGTGCCACCAGATCCACTCATGAGCAGTTCTTC.

CDR3 in amino acids: CASSIGLANTGELFF. The CDR3 DNA follows: TGTGCCAGCAGCATTGGGCTGGCGAACACCGGGGAGCTGTTTTTT. The chain couples TRBV11-2 to TRBJ2-2, with D unresolved. CDR3 size: 15 residues. From germline, CDR1 is SGHAT and CDR2 FQNNGV. Trimming removed 5 bases at V and 0 bases at J, with 10 bases between.

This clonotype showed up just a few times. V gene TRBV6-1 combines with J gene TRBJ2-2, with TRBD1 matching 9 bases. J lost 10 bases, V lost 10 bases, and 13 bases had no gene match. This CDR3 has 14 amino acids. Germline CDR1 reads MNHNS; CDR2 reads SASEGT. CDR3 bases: TGTGCCACCACAACGGGACAGGGAGAAAAGGAGCTGTTTTTT. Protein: CATTTGQGEKELFF.

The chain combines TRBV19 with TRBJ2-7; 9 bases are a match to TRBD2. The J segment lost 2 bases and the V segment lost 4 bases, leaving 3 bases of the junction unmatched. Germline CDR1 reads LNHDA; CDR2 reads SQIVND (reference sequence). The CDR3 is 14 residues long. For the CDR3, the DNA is TGTGCCAGTAGTAGGGTAGCGGGAGCCTACGAGCAGTACTTC. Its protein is CASSRVAGAYEQYF.

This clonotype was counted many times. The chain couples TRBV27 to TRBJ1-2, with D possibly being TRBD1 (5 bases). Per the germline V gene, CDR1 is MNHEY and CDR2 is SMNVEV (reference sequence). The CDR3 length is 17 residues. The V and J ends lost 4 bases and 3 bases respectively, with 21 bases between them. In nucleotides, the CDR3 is TGTGCCAGCAGTTCTTACACTCCGGGGCCCACGGACTATGGCTACACCTTC. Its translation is CASSSYTPGPTDYGYTF.

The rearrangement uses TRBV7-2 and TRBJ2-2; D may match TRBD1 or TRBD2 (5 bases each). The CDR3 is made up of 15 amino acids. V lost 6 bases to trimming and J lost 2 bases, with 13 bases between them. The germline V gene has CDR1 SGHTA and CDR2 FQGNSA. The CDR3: CASSAGTPNTGELFF. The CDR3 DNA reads TGTGCCAGCAGTGCCGGGACGCCTAACACCGGGGAGCTGTTTTTT.

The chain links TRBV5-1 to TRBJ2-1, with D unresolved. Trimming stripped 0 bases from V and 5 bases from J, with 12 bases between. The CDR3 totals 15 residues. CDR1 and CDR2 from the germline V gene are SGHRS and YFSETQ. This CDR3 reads CASSLAPTQNNEQFF. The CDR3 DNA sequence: TGCGCCAGCAGCTTGGCCCCTACCCAAAACAATGAGCAGTTCTTC.

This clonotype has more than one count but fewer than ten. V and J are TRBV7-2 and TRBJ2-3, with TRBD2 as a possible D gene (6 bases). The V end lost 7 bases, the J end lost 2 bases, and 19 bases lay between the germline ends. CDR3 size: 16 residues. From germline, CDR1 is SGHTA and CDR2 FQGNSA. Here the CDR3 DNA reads TGTGCCAGCACCCAGGTGTCGGGACTCCCCACAGATACGCAGTATTTT. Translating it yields CASTQVSGLPTDTQYF.

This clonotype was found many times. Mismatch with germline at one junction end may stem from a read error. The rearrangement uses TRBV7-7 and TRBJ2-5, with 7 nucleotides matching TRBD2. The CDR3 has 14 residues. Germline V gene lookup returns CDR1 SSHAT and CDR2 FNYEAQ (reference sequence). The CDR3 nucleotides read TGTGCTAGCAGCCAGGGAGGGCCCAAAGAGACCCAGTACTTC. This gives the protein CASSQGGPKETQYF.

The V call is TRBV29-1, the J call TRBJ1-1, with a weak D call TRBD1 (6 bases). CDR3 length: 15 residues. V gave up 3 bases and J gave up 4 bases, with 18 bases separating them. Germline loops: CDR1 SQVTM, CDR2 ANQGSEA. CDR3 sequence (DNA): TGCAGCGTTGAGGGCCCACAACAGGGTCGCACTGAAGCTTTCTTT. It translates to CSVEGPQQGRTEAFF.

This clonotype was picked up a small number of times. CDR3 protein: CASSFAGGGRGTTEAFF. CDR3 DNA: TGTGCCAGCAGCTTTGCAGGGGGTGGACGGGGGACCACTGAAGCTTTCTTT. This rearrangement joins TRBV7-8 to TRBJ1-1; 7 bases are shared with TRBD1. V was clipped by 3 bases and J by 4 bases; unmatched bases: 14. Germline assignment: CDR1 SGHVS and CDR2 FQNEAQ. The CDR3 totals 17 residues.

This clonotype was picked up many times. In DNA form, the CDR3 reads TGTGCCAGCAGTGATGCAGGGAAGATTCAGCCCCAGCATTTT. Translated, it gives CASSDAGKIQPQHF. The rearrangement uses TRBV2 and TRBJ1-5, with D possibly being TRBD1 (5 bases). The CDR3 extends over 14 amino acids. V shed 3 bases and J shed 6 bases, with 12 bases lying between them. Germline lookup yields CDR1 SNHLY and CDR2 FYNNEI. Combining the CDR3 with reference TRBV2 and TRBJ1-5 gives the whole variable domain EPEVTQTPSHQVTQMGQEVILRCVPISNHLYFYWYRQILGQKVEFLVSFYNNEISEKSEIFDDQFSVERPDGSNFTLKIRSTKLEDSAMYFCASSDAGKIQPQHFGDGTRLSIL.

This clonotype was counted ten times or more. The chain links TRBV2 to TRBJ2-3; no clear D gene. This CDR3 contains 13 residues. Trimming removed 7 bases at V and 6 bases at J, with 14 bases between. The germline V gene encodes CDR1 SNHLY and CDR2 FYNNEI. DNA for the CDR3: TGTGCCAGCAATAGGATGAGCTCCGATACGCAGTATTTT. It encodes CASNRMSSDTQYF.

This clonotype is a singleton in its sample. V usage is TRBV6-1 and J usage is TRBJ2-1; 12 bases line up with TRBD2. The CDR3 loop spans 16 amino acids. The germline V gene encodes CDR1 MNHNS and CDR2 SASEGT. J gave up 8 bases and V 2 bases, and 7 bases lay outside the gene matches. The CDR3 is CASSELAGGGLDEQFF. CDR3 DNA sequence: TGTGCCAGCAGTGAACTAGCGGGAGGGGGGTTGGATGAGCAGTTCTTC.

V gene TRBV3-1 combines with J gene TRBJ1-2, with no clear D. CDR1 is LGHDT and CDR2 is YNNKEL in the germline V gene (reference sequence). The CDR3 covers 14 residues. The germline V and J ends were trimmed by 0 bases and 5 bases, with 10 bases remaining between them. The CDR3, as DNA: TGTGCCAGCAGCCAAGATCCGGGTTCTTATGGCTACACCTTC. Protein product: CASSQDPGSYGYTF. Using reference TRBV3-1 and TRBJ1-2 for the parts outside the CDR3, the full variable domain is DTAVSQTPKYLVTQMGNDKSIKCEQNLGHDTMYWYKQDSKKFLKIMFSYNNKELIINETVPNRFSPKSPDKAHLNLHINSLELGDSAVYFCASSQDPGSYGYTFGSGTRLTVV.